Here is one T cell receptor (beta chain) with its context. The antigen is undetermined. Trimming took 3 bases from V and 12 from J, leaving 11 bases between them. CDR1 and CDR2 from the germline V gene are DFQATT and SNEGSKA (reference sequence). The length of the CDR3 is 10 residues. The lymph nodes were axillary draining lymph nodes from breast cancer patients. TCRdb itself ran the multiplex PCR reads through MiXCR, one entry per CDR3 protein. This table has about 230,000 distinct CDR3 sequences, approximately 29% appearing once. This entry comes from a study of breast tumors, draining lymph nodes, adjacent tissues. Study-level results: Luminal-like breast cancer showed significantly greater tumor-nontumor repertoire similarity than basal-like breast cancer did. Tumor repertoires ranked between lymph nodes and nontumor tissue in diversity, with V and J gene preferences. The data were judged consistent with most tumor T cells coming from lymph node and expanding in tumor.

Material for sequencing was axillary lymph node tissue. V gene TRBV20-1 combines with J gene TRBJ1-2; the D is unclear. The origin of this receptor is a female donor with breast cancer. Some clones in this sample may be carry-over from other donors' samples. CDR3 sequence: CSASGPGNTF. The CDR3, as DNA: TGCAGTGCTAGCGGCCCTGGAAACACCTTC.